What follows are 8 T cell receptor beta chains derived from one specimen sequenced in a study of T-cell memory formation after mild COVID-19. TCRdb reprocessed the 5' RACE reads via MiXCR and lists one record per CDR3 protein. The sample carries about 39,000 distinct CDR3 sequences, around 6.1% recorded once. The source material was PBMCs or a T cell subset sorted from them (not recorded which). Receptor source: an adult who had mild COVID-19 (a few samples of this study predate the infection). Cell type and time point are not known.

In its sample, this clonotype was seen many times. This CDR3 reads CASSYPFSGQETQYF. The CDR3 region has the DNA TGTGCCAGCAGTTACCCGTTTTCCGGCCAAGAGACCCAGTACTTC. V gene TRBV6-2 or TRBV6-3 combines with J gene TRBJ2-5, with D uncertain. The CDR3 covers 15 residues. The germline V gene encodes CDR1 MNHEY and CDR2 SVGEGT. V gave up 2 bases and J gave up 1 base, with 11 bases separating them.

This clonotype showed up just a few times. The chain combines TRBV2 with TRBJ1-2; D is perhaps TRBD1 (6 bases). The V end lost 4 bases, the J end lost 7 bases, and 10 bases lay between the germline ends. Per germline, CDR1 SNHLY and CDR2 FYNNEI. The CDR3 covers 12 residues. This CDR3 reads CASSGGAGGYTF. Here the CDR3 DNA reads TGTGCCAGCAGTGGGGGGGCAGGTGGCTACACCTTC. Together with reference TRBV2 and TRBJ1-2, the CDR3 gives the full variable domain: EPEVTQTPSHQVTQMGQEVILRCVPISNHLYFYWYRQILGQKVEFLVSFYNNEISEKSEIFDDQFSVERPDGSNFTLKIRSTKLEDSAMYFCASSGGAGGYTFGSGTRLTVV.

In this sample, this clonotype turned up many times. The J gene is TRBJ2-6, the V gene TRBV20-1, with D perhaps matching TRBD1 (6 bases). This CDR3 is built from 16 residues. The germline V gene has CDR1 DFQATT and CDR2 SNEGSKA (reference sequence). V was cut by 3 bases and J by 0 bases, with 12 bases left in between. CDR3 nucleotide sequence: TGCAGTGCTAGCAGGGGCGGCTCCTCTGGGGCCAACGTCCTGACTTTC. Translating it yields CSASRGGSSGANVLTF.

This chain links TRBV12-3 or TRBV12-4 with TRBJ2-1; TRBD2 agrees at 11 bases. V was clipped by 6 bases and J by 6 bases; unmatched bases: 7. The CDR3 spans 15 residues. The CDR3 loop reads CASRLAGVAGNEQFF. In nucleotides, the CDR3 is TGTGCCAGCAGACTAGCGGGAGTGGCCGGCAATGAGCAGTTCTTC.

The sample holds many counts of this clonotype. The rearrangement links TRBV5-1 to TRBJ2-1, with a possible D match to TRBD2 (5 bases). Trimming took 1 base from V and 1 from J, leaving 21 bases between them. Germline lookup yields CDR1 SGHRS and CDR2 YFSETQ. This CDR3 is 19 amino acids long. The CDR3 DNA reads TGCGCCAGCAGCTTGTCTATTTCGTTCGTCGGGGTATCCTACAATGAGCAGTTCTTC. It codes for CASSLSISFVGVSYNEQFF.

In this sample, this clonotype turned up many times. The chain recombines TRBV28 with TRBJ1-5, with 7 nucleotides matching TRBD1. Germline CDR1 and CDR2: MDHEN and SYDVKM. The CDR3 contains 14 residues. The junction had 8 bases not matched to a gene; V was cut back by 5 bases and J by 7 bases. CDR3 bases: TGTGCCAGCAGTACAGGGGCAGGGCACCAGCCCCAGCATTTT. It codes for CASSTGAGHQPQHF.

This chain uses TRBV11-2 with TRBJ1-1; D may be TRBD1 (6 bases). V shed 3 bases and J shed 2 bases, with 13 bases lying between them. The CDR3 has 15 residues. Looked up from germline, CDR1 is SGHAT and CDR2 is FQNNGV. DNA for the CDR3: TGTGCCAGCAGCTTGAGCGGACAGTTTAACACTGAAGCTTTCTTT. Translated: CASSLSGQFNTEAFF.

This clonotype was seen many times. V and J are TRBV7-9 and TRBJ2-3; perhaps TRBD1 as D (6 bases). CDR3 length: 14 residues. Germline V gene data show CDR1 as SEHNR and CDR2 as FQNEAQ (reference sequence). V lost 4 bases and J 4 bases, leaving 12 bases between the germline ends. This CDR3 is CASSSWDTSDTQYF. In DNA form, the CDR3 reads TGTGCCAGCAGCTCTTGGGACACCTCAGATACGCAGTATTTT.